The present TCR beta chain was sequenced within a study of vaccination and CD4 T cells after COVID-19 (dated by TCRdb to between 2021 and 2024). Regarding the complete study: SARS-CoV-2 positivity had been established in the convalescent patients by nasal swab PCR, and mild disease was recorded in several of these patients and severe disease in one. Six males and four females were included in the convalescent cohort, with two Hispanic individuals, seven Caucasians, two Asians and one multiracial person represented. Each participant got two doses of either the Pfizer-BioNTech BNT162b2 vaccine (n=8) or the Moderna mRNA-1273 vaccine (n=2). Post-COVID blood samples from convalescent patients were collected a median of approximately 93 days after diagnosis, with a range of about 35 to 180 days. Post-vaccine blood samples were taken a median of around 70 days after the second vaccine dose, with a range of 14 to 241 days. Overlapping spike peptide pools from SARS-CoV-2 and from the common cold coronaviruses HCoV-NL63, HCoV-OC43 and HCoV-229E were used as culture stimuli. Control cultures received a CEFX viral epitope pool as the positive control, an HIV-1 Nef peptide pool as the negative control, or no peptide. In 10 COVID-19 convalescent patients and a few infection-naive healthy vaccine recipients, researchers compared the spike-specific CD4+ TCR repertoire from before mRNA vaccination with the repertoire from after. Results and caveats for the whole study, not just this receptor: The median number of SARS-CoV-2-reactive clonotypes rose from approximately 20 after infection to 38 after vaccination, but the change was not significant. Relatively few convalescent patients were included in the study, and early timepoints after natural infection were not analyzed. In convalescent patients, a median around 86% of post-vaccine SARS-CoV-2-reactive clones were detected only after vaccination, and vaccine-specific priming was suggested by this finding. Nearly all vaccine-specific clones in convalescent patients (304 of 307) were mono-reactive for SARS-CoV-2 spike rather than cross-reactive with common cold coronaviruses.

This sample's treatment or condition label indicates: approximately 9-day PBMC culture with coronavirus spike peptide pools or control peptides (ViraFEST assay). The ViraFEST assay, used in the study, expanded antigen-specific T cells with peptide pools and then identified the expanded clonotypes through TCR sequencing. The convalescent patients' positive SARS-CoV-2 PCR tests fell between March and December 2020, which was before the Alpha, Beta and Delta variants emerged in the United States. PBMCs were cultured at roughly 1.9 million per well in IMDM supplemented with approximately 5% human AB serum and about 10 IU/ml IL-2, with approximately 10 ug/ml peptide pools added. On days 3 and 7, half of the culture medium was replaced with fresh IL-2-containing medium. After 9 to 11 days of culture, CD4+ T cells were isolated by negative selection with the EasySep CD4+ T cell isolation kit. Ficoll-Paque Plus gradient centrifugation was used to isolate PBMCs from whole blood, and the isolated PBMCs were then either used fresh or cryopreserved at -140C. Culture conditions were generally each tested in triplicate wells.

A word on this clonotype: Its antigen has not been determined. Within one base of it there is no much larger clone, and no base qualities were kept.

Library creation used PCR. DNA from cultured CD4+ T cells was subjected to TCR sequencing with the Oncomine TCR Beta short-read assay at the Johns Hopkins FTIC core. The QIAamp micro DNA kit was used to extract genomic DNA from the cultured CD4+ T cells. Oncomine TCR Beta libraries from cultured CD4+ T cells were pooled using unique dual indexes and sequenced on an Illumina iSeq 100. The paper's data handling went like this. Non-productive sequences were removed, and CDR3s not starting with C, not ending with F or W, or shorter than 7 amino acids were discarded. The MANAFEST web application was used to identify antigen-specific clonotypes by comparing peptide-stimulated wells against reference wells and other culture wells. For a clone to be called positive, the clone needed an FDR below 0.05, an odds ratio above 5, and a productive frequency above 0.1% in at least two of three replicate wells. A clonotype counted as cross-reactive if it showed significant expansion both in the SARS-CoV-2 spike wells and in at least one common cold coronavirus spike condition. CDR3 homology was assessed with Levenshtein distances (stringdist) and unrooted phylogenetic trees (ape) in R version 3.6.1. In TCRdb, the public reads were trimmed at Q25 with fastp and aligned with MiXCR, with productive beta chains retained. Rows are combined by CDR3 protein, so each entry shows the most common genes and DNA. These V and J calls rely on TCRdb rather than the paper's analysis. The table for this sample lists more than 12,000 distinct CDR3 sequences; 30% of them were counted only once. Roughly 15% of the sample is taken by the ten largest.

The germline V gene (reference sequence) yields DFQATT for CDR1 and SNEGSKA for CDR2. From the cysteine up to the phenylalanine, the CDR3 has a length of 13 residues. This entry keeps only the CDR3 DNA: 39 bases, framed from base 1. Trimming removed 5 bases from V and 0 bases from J, leaving 7 bases between the germline ends. Sequences were obtained from cultured CD4+ T cells from blood. This sequence uses TRBV20-1 and TRBJ1-4; the D gene cannot be named for sure. This receptor was identified in a human donor with COVID-19. The nucleotides are TGCAGTGCTGAAGGTTCAACTAATGAAAAACTGTTTTTT. The translation is CSAEGSTNEKLFF.